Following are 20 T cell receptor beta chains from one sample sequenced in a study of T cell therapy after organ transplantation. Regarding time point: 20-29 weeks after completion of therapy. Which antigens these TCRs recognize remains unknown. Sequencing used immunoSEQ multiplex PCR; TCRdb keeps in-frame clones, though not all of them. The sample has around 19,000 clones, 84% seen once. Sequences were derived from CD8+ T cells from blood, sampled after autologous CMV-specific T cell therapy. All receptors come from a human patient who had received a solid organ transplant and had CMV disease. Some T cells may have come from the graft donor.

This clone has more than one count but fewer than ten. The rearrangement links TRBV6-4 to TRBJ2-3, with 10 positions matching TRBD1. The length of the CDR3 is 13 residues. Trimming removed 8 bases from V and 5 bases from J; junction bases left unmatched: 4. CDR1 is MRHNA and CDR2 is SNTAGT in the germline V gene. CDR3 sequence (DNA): TGTGCCAGCGCGGGGACAGGGGAAGATACGCAGTATTTT. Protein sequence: CASAGTGEDTQYF.

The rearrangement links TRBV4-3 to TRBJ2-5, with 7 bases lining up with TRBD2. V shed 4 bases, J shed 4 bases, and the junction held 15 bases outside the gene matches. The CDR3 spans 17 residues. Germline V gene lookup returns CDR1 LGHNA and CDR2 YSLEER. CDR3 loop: CASSPRTSGAGGETQYF. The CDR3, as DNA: TGCGCCAGCAGCCCCCGGACCAGCGGGGCCGGGGGAGAGACCCAGTACTTC.

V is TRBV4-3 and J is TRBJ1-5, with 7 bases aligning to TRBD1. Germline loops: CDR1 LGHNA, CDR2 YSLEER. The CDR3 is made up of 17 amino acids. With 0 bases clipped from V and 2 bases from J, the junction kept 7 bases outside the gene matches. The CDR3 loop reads CASSQDAGGVGNQPQHF. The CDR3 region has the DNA TGCGCCAGCAGCCAAGATGCAGGGGGTGTGGGCAATCAGCCCCAGCATTTT.

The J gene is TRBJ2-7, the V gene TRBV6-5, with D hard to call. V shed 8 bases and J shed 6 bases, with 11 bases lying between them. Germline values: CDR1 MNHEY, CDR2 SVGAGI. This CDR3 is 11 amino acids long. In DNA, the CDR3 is TGTGCCAGCGCAAATGTCGGCGAGCAGTACTTC. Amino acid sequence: CASANVGEQYF.

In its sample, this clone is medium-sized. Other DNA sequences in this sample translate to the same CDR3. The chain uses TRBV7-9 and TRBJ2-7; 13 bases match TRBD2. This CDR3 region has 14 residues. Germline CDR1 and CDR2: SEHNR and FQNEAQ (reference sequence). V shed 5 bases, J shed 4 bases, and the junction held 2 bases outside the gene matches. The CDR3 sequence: CASSEGLAGYEQYF. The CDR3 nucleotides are TGTGCCAGCAGCGAGGGACTAGCGGGGTACGAGCAGTACTTC.

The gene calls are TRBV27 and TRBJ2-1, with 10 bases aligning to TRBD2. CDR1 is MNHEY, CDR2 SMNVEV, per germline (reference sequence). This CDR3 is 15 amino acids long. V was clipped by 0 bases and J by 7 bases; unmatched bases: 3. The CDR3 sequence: CASSLSSGGLNEQFF. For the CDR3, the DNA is TGTGCCAGCAGTTTATCTAGCGGGGGGCTGAATGAGCAGTTCTTC.

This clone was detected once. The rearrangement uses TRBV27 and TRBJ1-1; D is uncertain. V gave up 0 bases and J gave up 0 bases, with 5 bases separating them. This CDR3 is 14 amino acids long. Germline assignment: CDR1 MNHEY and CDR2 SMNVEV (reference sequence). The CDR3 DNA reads TGTGCCAGCAGTTTATCGAATATGAACACTGAAGCTTTCTTT. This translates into CASSLSNMNTEAFF.

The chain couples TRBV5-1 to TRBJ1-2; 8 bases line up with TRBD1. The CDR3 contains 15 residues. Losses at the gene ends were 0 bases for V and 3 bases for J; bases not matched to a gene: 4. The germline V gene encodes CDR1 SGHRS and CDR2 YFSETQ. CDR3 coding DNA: TGCGCCAGCAGCTTGGATGGACAGGGCTACTATGGCTACACCTTC. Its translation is CASSLDGQGYYGYTF.

CDR3 amino acids: CASSLFRQHEAFF. The CDR3 DNA follows: TGTGCCAGCAGCTTATTCAGACAGCATGAAGCTTTCTTT. This chain connects TRBV11-2 to TRBJ1-1, with a tentative D call TRBD1 (5 bases). Trimming cost V 2 bases and J 7 bases, with 11 bases left between them. This CDR3 is built from 13 residues. Germline V CDR1 and CDR2: SGHAT, FQNNGV.

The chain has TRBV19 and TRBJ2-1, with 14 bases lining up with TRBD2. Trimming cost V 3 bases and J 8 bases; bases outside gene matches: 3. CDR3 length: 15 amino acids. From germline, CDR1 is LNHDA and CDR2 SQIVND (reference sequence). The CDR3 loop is CASSMGLAGVYEQFF. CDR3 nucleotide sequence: TGTGCCAGTAGTATGGGACTAGCGGGAGTCTATGAGCAGTTCTTC.

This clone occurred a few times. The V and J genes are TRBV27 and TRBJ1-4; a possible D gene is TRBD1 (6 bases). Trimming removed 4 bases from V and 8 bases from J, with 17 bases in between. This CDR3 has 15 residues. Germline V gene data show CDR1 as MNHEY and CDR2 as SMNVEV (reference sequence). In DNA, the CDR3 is TGTGCCAGCAGTTCCCCCAGGGGTCGGTTCGAAAAACTGTTTTTT. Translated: CASSSPRGRFEKLFF.

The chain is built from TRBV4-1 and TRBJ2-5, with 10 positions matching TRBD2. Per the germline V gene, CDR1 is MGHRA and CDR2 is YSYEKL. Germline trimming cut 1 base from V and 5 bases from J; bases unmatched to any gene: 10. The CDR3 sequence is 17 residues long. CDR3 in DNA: TGCGCCAGCAGCCAAGCGGGACAGCGGGGGGGCATCGAGACCCAGTACTTC. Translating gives CASSQAGQRGGIETQYF.

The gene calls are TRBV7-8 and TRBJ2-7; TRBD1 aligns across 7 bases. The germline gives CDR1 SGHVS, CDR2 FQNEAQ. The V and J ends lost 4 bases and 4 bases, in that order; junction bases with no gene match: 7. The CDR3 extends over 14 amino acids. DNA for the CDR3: TGTGCCAGCAGCTGGGGACAGCCTAGTTACGAGCAGTACTTC. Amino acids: CASSWGQPSYEQYF.

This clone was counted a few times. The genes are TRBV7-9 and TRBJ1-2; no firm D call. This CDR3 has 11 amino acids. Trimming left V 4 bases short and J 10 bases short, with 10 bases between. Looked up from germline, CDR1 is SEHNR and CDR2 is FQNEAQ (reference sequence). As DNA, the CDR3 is TGTGCCAGCAGCTCATGGTCGGACTACACCTTC. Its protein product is CASSSWSDYTF. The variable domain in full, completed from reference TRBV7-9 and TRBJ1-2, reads DTGVSQNPRHKITKRGQNVTFRCDPISEHNRLYWYRQTLGQGPEFLTYFQNEAQLEKSRLLSDRFSAERPKGSFSTLEIQRTEQGDSAMYLCASSSWSDYTFGSGTRLTVV.

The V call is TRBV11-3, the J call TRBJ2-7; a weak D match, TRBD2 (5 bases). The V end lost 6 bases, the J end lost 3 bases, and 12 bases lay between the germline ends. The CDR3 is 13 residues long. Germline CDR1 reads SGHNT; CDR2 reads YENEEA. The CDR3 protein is CASSLTGIYEQYF. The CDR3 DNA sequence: TGTGCCAGCAGTTTGACCGGGATCTACGAGCAGTACTTC.

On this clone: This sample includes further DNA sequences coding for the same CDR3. Here the CDR3 reads CASSYGVGYGYTF. In DNA, the CDR3 is TGTGCCAGCAGTTATGGGGTCGGCTATGGCTACACCTTC. The chain uses TRBV6-5 and TRBJ1-2; D is undetermined. Germline CDR1 MNHEY, CDR2 SVGAGI. V shed 3 bases and J shed 4 bases, with 9 bases lying between them. The CDR3 is made up of 13 amino acids.

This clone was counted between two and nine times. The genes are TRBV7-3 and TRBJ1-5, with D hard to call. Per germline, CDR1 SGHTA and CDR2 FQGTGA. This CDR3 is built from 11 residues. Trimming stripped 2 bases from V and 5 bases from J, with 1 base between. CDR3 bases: TGTGCCAGCAGCTTAGATCAGCCCCAGCATTTT. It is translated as CASSLDQPQHF.

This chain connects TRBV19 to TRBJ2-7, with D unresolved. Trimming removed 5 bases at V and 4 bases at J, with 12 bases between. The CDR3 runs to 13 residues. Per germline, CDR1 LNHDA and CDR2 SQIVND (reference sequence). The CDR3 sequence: CASSWSEDYEQYF. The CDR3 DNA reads TGTGCCAGTAGTTGGTCAGAAGATTACGAGCAGTACTTC.

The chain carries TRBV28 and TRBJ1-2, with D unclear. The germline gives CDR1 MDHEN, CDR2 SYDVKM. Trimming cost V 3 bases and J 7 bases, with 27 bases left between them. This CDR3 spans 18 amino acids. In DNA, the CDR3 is TGTGCCAGCAGTTTTGGGCAGGCCCCCGTATATCGTACTTTTGGCTACACCTTC. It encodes CASSFGQAPVYRTFGYTF.

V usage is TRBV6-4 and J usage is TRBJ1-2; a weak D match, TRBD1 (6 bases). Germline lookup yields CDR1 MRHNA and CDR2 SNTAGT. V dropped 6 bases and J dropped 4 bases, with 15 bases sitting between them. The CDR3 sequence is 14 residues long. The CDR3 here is CASRPDMGAYGYTF. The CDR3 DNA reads TGTGCCAGCAGGCCCGACATGGGGGCCTATGGCTACACCTTC.